This paragraph reports one T cell receptor (beta chain). Original data processing: By means of reference gene primer amplification, nucleated cell counts were estimated. Clones were sequenced by immunoSEQ multiplex PCR, and TCRdb holds only the in-frame ones, with some missing. Clonal size and the V and J genes are those of that table, whereas D and trimming came from the DNA. Here the sample spans a few hundred thousand clones, about 84% being singletons. This entry belongs to a study of blood T cell repertoires in COVID-19. Study as a whole: In each case, the material was cDNA or gDNA derived from T cells, B-cell-depleted T cells, or PBMCs.

The source material was peripheral blood. This sequence originates from a woman aged 45-65 years with acute or convalescent COVID-19.

The DNA of the CDR3 is TGTGCCAGCAGTTTATGGGGGAGGTGGGGGTCGAGCACAGATACGCAGTATTTT. Its translation: CASSLWGRWGSSTDTQYF. This chain joins TRBV28 and TRBJ2-3, with D perhaps matching TRBD2 (6 bases). Trimming pared 0 bases from V and 0 bases from J, leaving 16 bases between. CDR3 length equals 18 residues. The germline V gene encodes CDR1 MDHEN and CDR2 SYDVKM.